A single T cell receptor (beta chain) is shown here with its context. The target antigen is unknown. This sample is part of a study of T cells in women clearing cervical HPV infection. Study-wide results and caveats: CIN3+ cases had significantly higher TCR richness than controls; evenness did not differ.

Genomic DNA, averaging roughly 1,200 ng per sample, yielded TCR beta CDR3 via immunoSEQ. Assay: immunoSEQ multiplex PCR; the TCRdb copy retains only in-frame clones and omits some. The sample includes some 40,000 clones. The clonotype originates from a woman between 18 and 70 years old with a cervical HPV16 infection that either progressed to CIN3+ or cleared (not recorded which). Source material: blood buffy coat.

The covered CDR3 bases are TGTGCCTGTGAGGGGGTGGAGACC. Translating it yields CACEGVET. The CDR3 reads in full as CACEGVETQYF. The chain uses TRBV30 and TRBJ2-5; the D gene is possibly TRBD1 (6 bases). The read stops 3 residues short of the end of the CDR3; the missing end is completed from the germline J gene. V was shortened by 6 bases and J by 5 bases, with 10 bases between the two germline ends. CDR1 is GTSNPN and CDR2 is SVGIG in the germline V gene (reference sequence). This CDR3 has 11 amino acids.